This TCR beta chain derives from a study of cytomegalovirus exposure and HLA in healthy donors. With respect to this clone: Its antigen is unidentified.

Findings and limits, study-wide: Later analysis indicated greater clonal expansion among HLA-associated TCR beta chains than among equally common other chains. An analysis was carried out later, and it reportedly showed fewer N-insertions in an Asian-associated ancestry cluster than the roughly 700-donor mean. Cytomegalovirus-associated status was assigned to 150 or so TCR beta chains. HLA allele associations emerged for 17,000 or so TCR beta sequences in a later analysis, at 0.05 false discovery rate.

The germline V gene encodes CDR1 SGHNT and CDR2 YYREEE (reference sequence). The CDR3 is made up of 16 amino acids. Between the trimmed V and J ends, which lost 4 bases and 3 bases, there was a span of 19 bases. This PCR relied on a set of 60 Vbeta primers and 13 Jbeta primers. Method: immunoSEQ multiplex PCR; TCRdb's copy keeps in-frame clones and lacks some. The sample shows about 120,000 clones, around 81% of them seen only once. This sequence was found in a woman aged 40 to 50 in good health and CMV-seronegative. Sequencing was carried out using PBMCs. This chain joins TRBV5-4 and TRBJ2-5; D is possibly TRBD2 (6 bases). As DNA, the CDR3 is TGTGCCAGCAGCCCCCCACGGGGCGGGGCCAAAGAGACCCAGTACTTC. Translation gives CASSPPRGGAKETQYF.